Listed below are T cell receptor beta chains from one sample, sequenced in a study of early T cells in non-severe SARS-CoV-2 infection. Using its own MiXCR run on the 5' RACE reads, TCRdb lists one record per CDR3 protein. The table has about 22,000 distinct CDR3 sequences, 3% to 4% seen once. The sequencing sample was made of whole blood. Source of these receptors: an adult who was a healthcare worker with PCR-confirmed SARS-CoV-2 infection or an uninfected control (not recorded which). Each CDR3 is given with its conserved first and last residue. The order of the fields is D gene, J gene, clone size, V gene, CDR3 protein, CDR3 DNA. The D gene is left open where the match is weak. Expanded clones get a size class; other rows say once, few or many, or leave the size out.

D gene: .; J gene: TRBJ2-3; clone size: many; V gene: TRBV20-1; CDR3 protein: CSAIRRKGTDTQYF; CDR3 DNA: TGCAGTGCCATTCGGAGGAAGGGCACAGATACGCAGTATTTT
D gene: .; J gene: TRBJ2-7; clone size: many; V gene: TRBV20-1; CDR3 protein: CSARDGSGTYEQYF; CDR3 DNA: TGCAGTGCTAGAGACGGTAGCGGAACCTACGAGCAGTACTTC
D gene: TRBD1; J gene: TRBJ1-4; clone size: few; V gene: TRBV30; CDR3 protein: CAWSAGTGNEKLFF; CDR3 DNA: TGTGCCTGGAGTGCCGGGACAGGGAATGAAAAACTGTTTTTT
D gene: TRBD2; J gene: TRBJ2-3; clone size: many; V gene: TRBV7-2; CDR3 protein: CASSLGLAGGDTQYF; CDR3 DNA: TGTGCCAGCAGCTTAGGGCTAGCGGGAGGGGATACGCAGTATTTT
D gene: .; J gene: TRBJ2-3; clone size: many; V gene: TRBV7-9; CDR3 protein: CASSSLEGTDTQYF; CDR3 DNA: TGTGCCAGCAGCTCACTAGAGGGCACAGATACGCAGTATTTT
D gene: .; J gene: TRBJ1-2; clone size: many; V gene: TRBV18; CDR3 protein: CASSPLGDHDGYTF; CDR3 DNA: TGTGCCAGCTCACCCCTCGGGGATCATGATGGCTACACCTTC
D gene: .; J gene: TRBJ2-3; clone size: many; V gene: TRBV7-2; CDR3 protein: CASSHGGFDTQYF; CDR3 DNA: TGTGCCAGCAGCCATGGGGGCTTTGATACGCAGTATTTT
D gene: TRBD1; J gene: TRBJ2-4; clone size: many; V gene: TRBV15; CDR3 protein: CATSSGQGNIQYF; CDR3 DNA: TGTGCCACCAGCAGCGGACAGGGGAACATTCAGTACTTC
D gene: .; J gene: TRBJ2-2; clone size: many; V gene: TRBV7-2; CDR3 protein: CASSPRQGGTGELFF; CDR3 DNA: TGTGCCAGCAGCCCGAGACAGGGAGGAACCGGGGAGCTGTTTTTT
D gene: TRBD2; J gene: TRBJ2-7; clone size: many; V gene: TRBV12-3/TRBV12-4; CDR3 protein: CASSETSGAYEQYF; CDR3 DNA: TGTGCCAGCAGCGAGACTAGCGGGGCCTACGAGCAGTACTTC
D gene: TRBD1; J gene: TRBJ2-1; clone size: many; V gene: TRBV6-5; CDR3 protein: CASSFSGTGVYNEQFF; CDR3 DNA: TGTGCCAGCAGTTTTTCCGGGACAGGGGTCTACAATGAGCAGTTCTTC
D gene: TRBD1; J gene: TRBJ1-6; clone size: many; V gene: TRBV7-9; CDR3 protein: CASSKGQVYNSPLHF; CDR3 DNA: TGTGCCAGCAGCAAAGGACAGGTGTATAATTCACCCCTCCACTTT
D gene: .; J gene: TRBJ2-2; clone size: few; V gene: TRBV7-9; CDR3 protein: CASRPPQATGELFF; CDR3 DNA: TGTGCCAGCAGACCGCCGCAGGCCACCGGGGAGCTGTTTTTT
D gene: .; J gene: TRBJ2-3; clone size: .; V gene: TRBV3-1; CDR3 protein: CASSQDLGTQYF; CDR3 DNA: TGTGCCAGCAGCCAAGATTTGGGGACGCAGTATTTT
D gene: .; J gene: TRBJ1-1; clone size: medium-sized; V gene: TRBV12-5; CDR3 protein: CASGLVGNTEAFF; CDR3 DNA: TGTGCTAGTGGTTTGGTAGGGAACACTGAAGCTTTCTTT
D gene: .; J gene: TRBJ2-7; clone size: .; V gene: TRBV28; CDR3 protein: CASSPGYEQYF; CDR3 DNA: TGTGCCAGCAGTCCGGGCTACGAGCAGTACTTC
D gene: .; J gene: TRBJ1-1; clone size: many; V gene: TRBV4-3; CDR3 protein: CASSQGPGADTEAFF; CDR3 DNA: TGCGCCAGCAGCCAAGGGCCCGGGGCCGACACTGAAGCTTTCTTT
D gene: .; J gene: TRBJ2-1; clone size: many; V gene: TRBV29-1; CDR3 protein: CSAVPGGADEQFF; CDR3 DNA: TGCAGCGCAGTCCCTGGGGGGGCCGATGAGCAGTTCTTC
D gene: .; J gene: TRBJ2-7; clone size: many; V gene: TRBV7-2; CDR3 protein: CASSLTPYEQYF; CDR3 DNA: TGTGCCAGCAGCTTAACCCCCTACGAGCAGTACTTC
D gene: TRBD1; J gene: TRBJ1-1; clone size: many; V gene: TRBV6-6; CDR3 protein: CASSPGGTEAFF; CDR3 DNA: TGTGCCAGCAGTCCAGGGGGAACTGAAGCTTTCTTT
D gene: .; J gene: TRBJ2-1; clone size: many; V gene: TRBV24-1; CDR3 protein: CATSRVRTPQHNEQFF; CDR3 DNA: TGTGCCACCAGTAGGGTACGAACCCCCCAACACAATGAGCAGTTCTTC
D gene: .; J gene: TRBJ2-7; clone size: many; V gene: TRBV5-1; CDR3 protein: CASSHGPGTYEQYF; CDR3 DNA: TGCGCCAGCAGCCACGGACCCGGCACCTACGAGCAGTACTTC